These T cell receptor beta chains were read from a single sample in a study of shared clonotypes between healthy human individuals. Measured with immunoSEQ multiplex PCR; TCRdb has only the in-frame clones, and not every one. The data show hundreds of thousands of clones, about 96% seen once. Sequenced input: memory CD8+ T cells sorted from blood. The receptors shown here come from a man aged 25 to 45 in good health. The CDR3 runs from the conserved cysteine through the conserved F or W. The D gene is left open where the match is weak. Size is omitted from some rows. Given values are once, few, many or a class for expanded clones.

d_call	v_call	clone_size	j_call	cdr3_nt	cdr3_aa
NA	TRBV10-3	NA	TRBJ2-1	TGTGCCATCAGGGACTCGCGGGATCTCTCCTACAATGAGCAGTTCTTC	CAIRDSRDLSYNEQFF
TRBD2	TRBV6-1	NA	TRBJ2-3	TGTGCCAGCAGCGGGACTAGCAGCACAGATACGCAGTATTTT	CASSGTSSTDTQYF
NA	TRBV2	NA	TRBJ2-1	TGTGCCAGCAGTGGAAGCGGGACACCAATCATACAGTTCTTC	CASSGSGTPIIQFF
NA	TRBV27	NA	TRBJ1-2	TGTGCCAGCTCCCCCACACAGGGTCTGCTTAGGGTGTTTGGCTACACCTTC	CASSPTQGLLRVFGYTF
TRBD1	TRBV29-1	NA	TRBJ1-1	TGCAGCGTGAGGACAGGTCCGAACACTGAAGCTTTCTTT	CSVRTGPNTEAFF
NA	TRBV30	NA	TRBJ2-6	TGTGCCTGGAGGCCAACTAGAAGCTCTGGGGCCAACGTCCTGACTTTC	CAWRPTRSSGANVLTF
NA	TRBV21-1	once	TRBJ1-5	TGTGCCAGCAGCAAAGGGCGGACAGGGGGACCTTATAGCAATCAGCCCCAGCATTTT	CASSKGRTGGPYSNQPQHF
TRBD2	TRBV28	NA	TRBJ2-3	TGTGCCAGCAGTCCACGAGCGGGATTCACAGATACGCAGTATTTT	CASSPRAGFTDTQYF
NA	TRBV19	NA	TRBJ1-4	TGTGCCAGTAGTCGAGGGTCTCCTGAAAAACTGTTTTTT	CASSRGSPEKLFF
TRBD1	TRBV30	NA	TRBJ1-2	TGTGCCTGGAGTGTACGAGGGACAGGGTCTGGCTACACCTTC	CAWSVRGTGSGYTF
NA	TRBV21-1	NA	TRBJ1-1	TGTGCCAGCAGCAAGACAGGGCGGAAGAACACTGAAGCTTTCTTT	CASSKTGRKNTEAFF
TRBD1	TRBV6-9	NA	TRBJ1-6	TGTGCCAGCAGCCTCCCCCCGGGACAGGGGGCTTCACCCCTCCACTTT	CASSLPPGQGASPLHF
NA	TRBV27	once	TRBJ2-7	TGTGCCAGCAGTTTCGGAGGGGCGGCTTCTAAAGAGCAGTACTTC	CASSFGGAASKEQYF
TRBD1	TRBV19	NA	TRBJ1-1	TGTGCCAGTAGTCCAACAGGGGGCACTGAAGCTTTCTTT	CASSPTGGTEAFF
TRBD1	TRBV10-3	NA	TRBJ1-2	TGTGCCATCAGTGAGTCGATTTGGACAGGGGGTGGCTACACCTTC	CAISESIWTGGGYTF
NA	TRBV9	NA	TRBJ2-1	TGTGCCAGCAGCGTAGGCTTTAGTAGGAGGGGTGAGCAGTTCTTC	CASSVGFSRRGEQFF
TRBD2	TRBV9	NA	TRBJ2-2	TGTGCCAGCAGCCCACTAGCGGGAGCGGTCACCGGGGAGCTGTTTTTT	CASSPLAGAVTGELFF
NA	TRBV18	NA	TRBJ2-1	TGTGCCAGCTCACCGATGGGTAGGGACTACAATGAGCAGTTCTTC	CASSPMGRDYNEQFF
NA	TRBV7-2	NA	TRBJ2-7	TGTGCCAGCAGCCTATCCCCGGACGCCACCGCCTACGAGCAGTACTTC	CASSLSPDATAYEQYF
NA	TRBV7-9	NA	TRBJ2-1	TGTGCCAGCAGCTTAGGGGCTAATGAGCAGTTCTTC	CASSLGANEQFF
TRBD2	TRBV9	NA	TRBJ2-1	TGTGCCAGCAGCGTAGGACCTCTAGCGGGGGATGAGCAGTTCTTC	CASSVGPLAGDEQFF
NA	TRBV10-3	NA	TRBJ1-1	TGTGCCATCCAAGACACACGGACGGCTGAAGCTTTCTTT	CAIQDTRTAEAFF
TRBD2	TRBV29-1	NA	TRBJ2-3	TGCAGCGTCAAGCGGGAGATTACGCAGTATTTT	CSVKREITQYF
NA	TRBV5-6	NA	TRBJ2-5	TGTGCCAGCAGCTACGTTAGGACAGACCAAGAGACCCAGTACTTC	CASSYVRTDQETQYF
NA	TRBV30	NA	TRBJ1-4	TGTGCCTGGAGTGTGGAGAGGGCAACTAATGAAAAACTGTTTTTT	CAWSVERATNEKLFF
TRBD2	TRBV6-1	NA	TRBJ2-5	TGTGCCAGCAGGAATAGCGGGAGACAAGAGACCCAGTACTTC	CASRNSGRQETQYF
NA	TRBV30	once	TRBJ2-4	TGTGCCTGGGGACTGGGGGGTCCTAACATTCAGTACTTC	CAWGLGGPNIQYF
NA	TRBV7-7	once	TRBJ1-3	TGTGCTAGCAATCGGGGCTCTGGAAACACCATATATTTT	CASNRGSGNTIYF
TRBD1	TRBV6-5	once	TRBJ1-3	TGTGCCAGCAGACCTTCCGGGACAGGGCGAAACACCATATATTTT	CASRPSGTGRNTIYF
NA	TRBV7-2	NA	TRBJ2-3	TGTGCCAGCAGCTTAGCTCCCGGGACTCATTTCCCAGATACGCAGTATTTT	CASSLAPGTHFPDTQYF
NA	TRBV19	NA	TRBJ1-4	TGTGCCAGTAGTAAAGCCGAAAAACTGTTTTTT	CASSKAEKLFF
NA	TRBV10-3	NA	TRBJ2-3	TGTGCCATCAGTCCGGTTAGCGGAGTGTGGGGCACAGATACGCAGTATTTT	CAISPVSGVWGTDTQYF
NA	TRBV11-2	NA	TRBJ2-7	TGTGCCAGCACCGGTAGTAGCACCCGTATTTACGAGCAGTACTTC	CASTGSSTRIYEQYF
TRBD2	TRBV6-4	NA	TRBJ2-3	TGTGCCAGCTGGAATAGCGGGAGGGTGGAGGATACGCAGTATTTT	CASWNSGRVEDTQYF
TRBD2	TRBV5-4	NA	TRBJ2-6	TGTGCCAGCAGACTAGCGGGAGTGTCCGGGGCCAACGTCCTGACTTTC	CASRLAGVSGANVLTF
NA	TRBV4-2	NA	TRBJ2-7	TGTGCCAGCAGCCGTCCGGACGACAGGACATACGAGCAGTACTTC	CASSRPDDRTYEQYF
TRBD1	TRBV19	NA	TRBJ1-5	TGTGCCAGTAGTAGGGACAGGGGTCTATTCTCTCAGCCCCAGCATTTT	CASSRDRGLFSQPQHF
TRBD1	TRBV5-4	once	TRBJ2-3	TGTGCCAGCAGCTTGTCCACGGACAGGGGAATTCAGTATTTT	CASSLSTDRGIQYF
TRBD2	TRBV6-5	NA	TRBJ2-7	TGTGCCAGCAGCGCGGGACTAGCGGGATCCTACGAGCAGTACTTC	CASSAGLAGSYEQYF
NA	TRBV20-1	NA	TRBJ1-2	TGCAGTGCGGGCAGCTATGGCTACACCTTC	CSAGSYGYTF
TRBD1	TRBV5-1	once	TRBJ1-6	TGCGCCAGCAGCTTCATGGGGACAGATAATTCACCCCTCCACTTT	CASSFMGTDNSPLHF
NA	TRBV30	NA	TRBJ2-5	TGTGCCTGGAAAAAGGCTGGATTCCAAGAGACCCAGTACTTC	CAWKKAGFQETQYF
NA	TRBV15	NA	TRBJ2-7	TGTGCCACCAGCAGAGGTCCCTCGCGGTTCGCCTACGAGCAGTACTTC	CATSRGPSRFAYEQYF
NA	TRBV7-8	NA	TRBJ2-5	TGTGCCAGCAGCTTAGGACCCATGGGGCAAGAGACCCAGTACTTC	CASSLGPMGQETQYF